One sample yielded the 19 T cell receptor beta chains listed below, sequenced in a study of breast tumors, draining lymph nodes, adjacent tissues. In TCRdb, the multiplex PCR reads were re-called with MiXCR into one record per CDR3 protein. The profile shows more than 250,000 distinct CDR3 sequences, more than 30% of them singletons. Axillary draining lymph nodes of breast cancer patients supplied the node samples. What was sequenced was axillary lymph node tissue. The receptors stem from a female donor with breast cancer. Some clones in this sample may be carry-over from other donors' samples.

There are a few counts of this clonotype. The chain recombines TRBV18 with TRBJ2-2; D is undetermined. Germline CDR1 reads KGHSH; CDR2 reads LQKENI. Between the trimmed V and J ends, which lost 7 bases and 0 bases, there was a span of 9 bases. This CDR3 has 14 amino acids. The CDR3 sequence is CASFGLANTGELFF. DNA for the CDR3: TGTGCCAGCTTTGGGCTAGCGAACACCGGGGAGCTGTTTTTT. The full variable domain, in which reference TRBV18 and TRBJ2-2 provide the parts outside the CDR3, is NAGVMQNPRHLVRRRGQEARLRCSPMKGHSHVYWYRQLPEEGLKFMVYLQKENIIDESGMPKERFSAEFPKEGPSILRIQQVVRGDSAAYFCASFGLANTGELFFGEGSRLTVL.

Turning to this clonotype: This clone may be a read error of a much larger clone one base away. The chain employs TRBV11-2 and TRBJ2-2; 8 bases agree with TRBD1. CDR1 and CDR2 (germline): SGHAT, FQNNGV. The CDR3 is made up of 16 amino acids. The CDR3 spells CASSTGQGMNTGELVF. CDR3 nucleotides: TGTGCCAGCAGCACAGGACAGGGTATGAACACCGGGGAGCTGGTTTTT. Based on the CDR3 plus reference TRBV11-2 and TRBJ2-2, the full variable domain is EAGVAQSPRYKIIEKRQSVAFWCNPISGHATLYWYQQILGQGPKLLIQFQNNGVVDDSQLPKDRFSAERLKGVDSTLKIQPAKLEDSAVYLCASSTGQGMNTGELVFGEGSRLTVL.

Of note for this clonotype: A read error may explain this, as a much larger clone is one base away. As the CDR3 is not closed by the conserved phenylalanine or tryptophan, this likely results from a read error. This chain links TRBV7-2 with TRBJ1-2; tentative D call: TRBD1 (5 bases). Germline CDR1 and CDR2: SGHTA and FQGNSA. The CDR3 has 14 amino acids. The germline V and J ends were trimmed by 5 bases and 2 bases, with 12 bases remaining between them. The CDR3 DNA sequence: TGTGCCAGCAGCCTCCAACGGGGGAACTATGGCTACACCCTC. It translates to CASSLQRGNYGYTL.

The table lists this clonotype with many counts. The chain combines TRBV12-3 or TRBV12-4 with TRBJ2-7; D remains unclear. V gave up 1 base and J gave up 3 bases, with 10 bases separating them. CDR3 length equals 14 residues. The CDR3, as DNA: TGTGCCAGCAGTTTAGGTCCCCCGAGCTACGAGCAGTACTTC. This translates into CASSLGPPSYEQYF.

This clonotype was recorded at least ten times. The chain joins TRBV19 to TRBJ2-7; 7 bases agree with TRBD2. The V gene's germline CDR1 is LNHDA and CDR2 SQIVND (reference sequence). V shed 3 bases and J 2 bases; nucleotides not matched to a gene: 7. This CDR3 spans 15 amino acids. This chain's CDR3 is CASSITGRTAYEQYF. In DNA form, the CDR3 reads TGTGCCAGTAGTATTACCGGGAGGACTGCCTACGAGCAGTACTTC.

In its sample, this clonotype was seen many times. The chain links TRBV20-1 to TRBJ2-3; 14 bases fit TRBD2. This CDR3 is 16 amino acids long. Trimming cost V 6 bases and J 4 bases; bases outside gene matches: 9. Germline CDR1 DFQATT, CDR2 SNEGSKA (reference sequence). The CDR3 DNA reads as TGCAGTGCGCCGCGACTAGCGGGAGGGCCAGCAGATACGCAGTATTTT. This encodes CSAPRLAGGPADTQYF.

This clonotype has a single count. This may be a read error, as it is one base from a much larger clone. The chain employs TRBV20-1 and TRBJ2-1; 12 nucleotides agree with TRBD2. This CDR3 contains 17 residues. Germline values: CDR1 DFQATT, CDR2 SNEGSKA (reference sequence). The CDR3 sequence: CSVEDRSLAGGYNEQLF. In DNA form, the CDR3 reads TGCAGTGTGGAGGACCGATCACTAGCGGGAGGATACAATGAGCAGCTCTTC.

To note about this clonotype: A single base separates this from a much larger clone, so it may be a read error. The J gene is TRBJ2-5, the V gene TRBV10-3; maybe TRBD2 (7 bases). CDR1 and CDR2 from the germline V gene are ENHRY and SYGVKD. This CDR3 spans 19 amino acids. With 0 bases removed from V and 4 bases from J, the gap between germline ends came to 24 bases. The CDR3 reads CAISESPPGGAGGIETQYF. The CDR3 region has the DNA TGTGCCATCAGTGAGTCCCCCCCTGGGGGGGCCGGAGGAATAGAGACCCAGTACTTC.

In regard to this clonotype: Given a much more abundant clone one base away, this may be a read error. The rearrangement joins TRBV12-3 or TRBV12-4 to TRBJ2-2, with TRBD1 matching 8 bases. The CDR3 is made up of 21 amino acids. V was pared by 5 bases and J by 0 bases, with 20 bases of the junction left unmatched. CDR3 loop: CASSHTTGAILTPANTGELFF. The DNA of the CDR3 is TGTGCCAGCAGTCACACGACAGGGGCAATACTTACACCGGCGAACACCGGGGAGCTGTTTTTT.

This clonotype was recorded at least ten times. V and J are TRBV14 and TRBJ2-1; tentative D call: TRBD2 (5 bases). The germline V gene encodes CDR1 SGHDN and CDR2 FVKESK. This CDR3 has 13 residues. Deletions cut 0 bases from V and 7 bases from J, with 7 bases between. The CDR3, as DNA: TGTGCCAGCAGCCAAGACGGGGTGAATGAGCAGTTCTTC. It yields the protein CASSQDGVNEQFF.

Many counts were recorded for this clonotype. This rearrangement joins TRBV7-8 to TRBJ1-4; weak D call: TRBD1 (5 bases). This CDR3 region has 14 residues. The germline V gene has CDR1 SGHVS and CDR2 FQNEAQ. The V gene lost 3 bases and the J gene lost 8 bases, with 13 bases spanning the gap. The CDR3 DNA reads as TGTGCCAGCAGCTTTGGCAGGGAGGGAGAAAAACTGTTTTTT. Its protein is CASSFGREGEKLFF.

About this clonotype itself: A much larger clone differs by one base, so this may be a read error. CDR3 DNA sequence: TGTGCTACCGACAGGGCGCTCGGAAACACCATATATTTT. This codes for CATDRALGNTIYF. This rearrangement joins TRBV30 to TRBJ1-3, with TRBD1 identical over 7 bases. CDR1 is GTSNPN and CDR2 is SVGIG in the germline V gene (reference sequence). The CDR3 runs 13 residues.

V gene TRBV5-1 combines with J gene TRBJ1-1, with D perhaps matching TRBD1 (6 bases). Looked up from germline, CDR1 is SGHRS and CDR2 is YFSETQ. V was pared by 5 bases and J by 1 base, with 12 bases between. The CDR3 contains 14 residues. The CDR3 region has the DNA TGCGCCAGCAGGTCCGGACAGTCGAACACTGAAGCTTTCTTT. It yields the protein CASRSGQSNTEAFF.

Concerning this clonotype itself: This may stem from a read error, because a much larger clone lies one nucleotide away. The genes are TRBV7-2 and TRBJ1-2; perhaps TRBD1 as D (6 bases). The CDR3 spans 15 residues. The germline CDR1 and CDR2 sequences are SGHTA and FQGNSA. The CDR3 region has the DNA TGTGCCAGCAGCCCCCGGACAGCAGCAAACTATGGCTACCCCTTC. This codes for CASSPRTAANYGYPF.

V is TRBV20-1 and J is TRBJ2-6; D unresolved. Germline-derived CDR1 and CDR2 are DFQATT and SNEGSKA (reference sequence). V lost 4 bases, J lost 15 bases, and 7 bases lay in between. The CDR3 is 9 residues long. The CDR3 here is CSATPDLTF. The DNA of the CDR3 is TGCAGTGCTACCCCGGACCTGACTTTC.

In this sample, this clonotype turned up many times. This rearrangement joins TRBV7-3 to TRBJ2-7; D is possibly TRBD1 (7 bases). CDR1 SGHTA and CDR2 FQGTGA come from the germline V gene. The V end was cut by 2 bases, the J end by 0 bases, with 11 bases between. This CDR3 is built from 15 residues. The chain's CDR3 is CASSLSGGSSYEQYF. In nucleotides, the CDR3 is TGTGCCAGCAGCTTATCAGGGGGGAGCTCCTACGAGCAGTACTTC.

This clonotype occurred once. This clone may be a read error of a much larger clone one base away. V gene TRBV7-3 combines with J gene TRBJ2-1, with TRBD2 identical over 8 bases. The CDR3 loop spans 17 amino acids. Trimming cost V 5 bases and J 11 bases; bases outside gene matches: 20. Germline V CDR1 and CDR2: SGHTA, FQGTGA. CDR3 nucleotides: TGTGCCAGCAGCCCCTCTCCCGGGACTAGACTGGTTAATCAGCAGTTCTTC. Translation: CASSPSPGTRLVNQQFF.

This clonotype was detected many times. V usage is TRBV20-1 and J usage is TRBJ2-7, with D tentatively TRBD2 (5 bases). This CDR3 region has 14 residues. V lost 3 bases and J 2 bases, leaving 14 bases between the germline ends. Germline CDR1 and CDR2: DFQATT and SNEGSKA (reference sequence). The CDR3 DNA reads TGCAGTGCTAGGGTCGGGGAGATCCCCTACGAGCAGTACTTC. It yields the protein CSARVGEIPYEQYF.

This clonotype has at least ten counts. The chain uses TRBV15 and TRBJ2-6; D gene uncertain. V was trimmed by 1 base and J by 2 bases, leaving 3 bases between them. The CDR3 is 14 amino acids. Germline values: CDR1 LNHNV, CDR2 YYDKDF (reference sequence). The CDR3 protein is CATSRATGANVLTF. The CDR3 DNA sequence: TGTGCCACCAGCAGAGCTACTGGGGCCAACGTCCTGACTTTC.